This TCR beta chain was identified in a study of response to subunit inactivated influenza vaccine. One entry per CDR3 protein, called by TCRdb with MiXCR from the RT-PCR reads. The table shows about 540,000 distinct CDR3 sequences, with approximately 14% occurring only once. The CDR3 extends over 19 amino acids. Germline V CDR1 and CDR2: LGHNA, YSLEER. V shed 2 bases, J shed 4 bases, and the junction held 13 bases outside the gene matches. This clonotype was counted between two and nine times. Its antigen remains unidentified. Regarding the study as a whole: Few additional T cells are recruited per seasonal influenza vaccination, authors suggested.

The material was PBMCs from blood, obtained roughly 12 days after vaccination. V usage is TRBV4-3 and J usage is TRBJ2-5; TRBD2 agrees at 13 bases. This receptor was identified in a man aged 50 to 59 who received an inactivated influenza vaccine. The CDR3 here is CASSQQPGLAGTGGETQYF. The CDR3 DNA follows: TGCGCCAGCAGCCAACAACCGGGACTAGCGGGAACTGGGGGAGAGACCCAGTACTTC.